This T cell receptor beta chain originates from a study of blood T cell repertoires in COVID-19. Study background: Sources were T cells, B-cell-depleted T cells, or PBMCs; the material itself was cDNA or gDNA.

Assay: immunoSEQ multiplex PCR; the TCRdb copy retains only in-frame clones and omits some. The table has 45,000 to 65,000 clones, about 90% seen once. The CDR3 loop spans 19 amino acids. With V trimmed by 2 bases and J by 6 bases, 12 bases remained unmatched. Germline-derived CDR1 and CDR2 are KGHSH and LQKENI. This TCR was recovered from an elderly man in a cohort sampled during active COVID-19. This chain uses TRBV18 with TRBJ2-1, with TRBD2 matching 14 bases. Sequenced input: peripheral blood. Here the CDR3 reads CASSPILGTSGRVVNEQFF. As DNA, the CDR3 is TGTGCCAGCTCACCAATACTCGGGACTAGCGGGAGAGTCGTCAATGAGCAGTTCTTC.